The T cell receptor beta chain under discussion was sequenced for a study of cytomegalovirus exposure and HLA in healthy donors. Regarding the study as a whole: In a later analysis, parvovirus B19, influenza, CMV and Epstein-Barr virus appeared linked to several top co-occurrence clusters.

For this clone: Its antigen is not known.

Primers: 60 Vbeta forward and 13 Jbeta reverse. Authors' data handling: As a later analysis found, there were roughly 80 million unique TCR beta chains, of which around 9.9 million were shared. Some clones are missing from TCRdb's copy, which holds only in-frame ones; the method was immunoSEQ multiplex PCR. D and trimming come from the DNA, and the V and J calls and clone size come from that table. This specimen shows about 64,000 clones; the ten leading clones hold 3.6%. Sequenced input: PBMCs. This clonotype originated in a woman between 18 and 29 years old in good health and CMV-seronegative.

The CDR3 is CASSDSSGGAQYF. The CDR3 DNA reads as TGTGCCAGCAGTGACTCGAGTGGCGGGGCCCAGTACTTC. J is TRBJ2-5 and V is TRBV6-4, with D tentatively TRBD2 (6 bases). V was trimmed by 0 bases and J by 9 bases, leaving 11 bases between them. Germline assignment: CDR1 MRHNA and CDR2 SNTAGT. This CDR3 is built from 13 residues.